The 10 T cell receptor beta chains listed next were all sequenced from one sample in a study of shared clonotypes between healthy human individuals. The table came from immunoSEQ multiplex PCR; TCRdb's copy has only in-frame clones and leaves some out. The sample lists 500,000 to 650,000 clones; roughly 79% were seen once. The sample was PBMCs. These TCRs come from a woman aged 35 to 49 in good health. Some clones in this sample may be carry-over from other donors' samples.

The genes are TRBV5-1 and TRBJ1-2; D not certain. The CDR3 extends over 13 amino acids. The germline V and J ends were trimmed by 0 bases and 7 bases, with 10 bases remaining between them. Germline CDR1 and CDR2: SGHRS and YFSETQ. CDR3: CASSLDNWRGYTF. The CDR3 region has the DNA TGCGCCAGCAGCTTGGACAACTGGCGTGGCTACACCTTC.

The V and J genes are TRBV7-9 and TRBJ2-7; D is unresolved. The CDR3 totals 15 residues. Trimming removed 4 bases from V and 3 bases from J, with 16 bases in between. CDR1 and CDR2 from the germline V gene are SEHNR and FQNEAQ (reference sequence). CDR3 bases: TGTGCCAGCAGCTCCCCCGGGCGACCCTTCTACGAGCAGTACTTC. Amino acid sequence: CASSSPGRPFYEQYF.

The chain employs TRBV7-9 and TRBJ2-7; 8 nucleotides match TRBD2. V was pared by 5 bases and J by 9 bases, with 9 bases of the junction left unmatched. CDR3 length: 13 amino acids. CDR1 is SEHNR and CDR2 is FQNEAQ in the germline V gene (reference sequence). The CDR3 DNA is TGTGCCAGCAGCCGGGGGGGGGCCCCAGGGCAGTACTTC. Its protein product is CASSRGGAPGQYF.

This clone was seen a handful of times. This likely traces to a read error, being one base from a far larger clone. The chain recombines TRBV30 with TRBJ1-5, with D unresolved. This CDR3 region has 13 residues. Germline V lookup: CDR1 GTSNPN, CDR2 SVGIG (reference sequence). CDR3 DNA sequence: TGTGCCTGGGGTGTACAGAGCAATCAGCCCCAGCATTTT. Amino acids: CAWGVQSNQPQHF.

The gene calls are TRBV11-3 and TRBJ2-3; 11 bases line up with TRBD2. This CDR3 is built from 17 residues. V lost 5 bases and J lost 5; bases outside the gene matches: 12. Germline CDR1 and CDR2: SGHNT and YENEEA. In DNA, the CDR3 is TGTGCCAGCAGCCTACGACTCGGGACTAGCGGAGGAGATACGCAGTATTTT. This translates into CASSLRLGTSGGDTQYF.

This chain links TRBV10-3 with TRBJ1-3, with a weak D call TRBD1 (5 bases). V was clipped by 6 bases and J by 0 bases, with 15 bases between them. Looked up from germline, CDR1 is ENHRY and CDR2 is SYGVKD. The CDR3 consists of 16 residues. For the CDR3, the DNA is TGTGCCATCAGCCCCTTCGACAGTTACTCTGGAAACACCATATATTTT. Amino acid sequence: CAISPFDSYSGNTIYF.

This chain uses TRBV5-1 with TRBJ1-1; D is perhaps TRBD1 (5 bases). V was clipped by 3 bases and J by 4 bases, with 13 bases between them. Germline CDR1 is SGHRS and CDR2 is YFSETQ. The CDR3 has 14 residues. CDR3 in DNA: TGCGCCAGCAGCTCAAGACAGAGGCCCACTGAAGCTTTCTTT. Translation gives CASSSRQRPTEAFF.

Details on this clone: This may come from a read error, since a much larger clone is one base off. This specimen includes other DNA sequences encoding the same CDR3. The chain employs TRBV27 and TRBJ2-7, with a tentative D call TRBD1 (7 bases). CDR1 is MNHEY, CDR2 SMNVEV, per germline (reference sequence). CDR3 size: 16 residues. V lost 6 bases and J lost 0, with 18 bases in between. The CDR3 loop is CASSPTPGGSSYEQYF. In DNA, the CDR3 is TGTGCCAGCAGCCCCACACCAGGGGGGAGCTCCTACGAGCAGTACTTC.

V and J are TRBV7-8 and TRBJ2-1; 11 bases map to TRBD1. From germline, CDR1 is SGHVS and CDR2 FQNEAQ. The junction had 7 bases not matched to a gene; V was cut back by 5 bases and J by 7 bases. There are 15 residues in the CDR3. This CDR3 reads CASSPRTGGWNEQFF. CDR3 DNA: TGTGCCAGCAGCCCACGGACAGGGGGCTGGAATGAGCAGTTCTTC.

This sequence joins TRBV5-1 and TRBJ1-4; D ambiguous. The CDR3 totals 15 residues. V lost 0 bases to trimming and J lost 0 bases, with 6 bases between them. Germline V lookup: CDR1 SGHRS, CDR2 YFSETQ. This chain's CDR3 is CASSLDRSTNEKLFF. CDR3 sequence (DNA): TGCGCCAGCAGCTTGGACAGATCAACTAATGAAAAACTGTTTTTT.